Following are 14 T cell receptor beta chains from one sample sequenced in a study of blood T cell repertoires in COVID-19. The data were produced by immunoSEQ multiplex PCR, yet TCRdb's version contains in-frame clones alone and is incomplete. The top ten hold about 2.5% of the sample, which has about 230,000 clones, roughly 90% seen once. The sample was peripheral blood. These TCRs come from a woman aged 55-70 years with acute or convalescent COVID-19.

The rearrangement joins TRBV5-1 to TRBJ1-2, with TRBD1 identical over 9 bases. The V and J ends lost 4 bases and 0 bases, in that order; junction bases with no gene match: 7. The CDR3 has 16 amino acids. The V gene's germline CDR1 is SGHRS and CDR2 YFSETQ. This chain's CDR3 is CASSGGTGPTNYGYTF. CDR3 DNA sequence: TGCGCCAGCAGCGGAGGGACAGGGCCTACTAACTATGGCTACACCTTC.

The chain employs TRBV29-1 and TRBJ2-5; D is perhaps TRBD2 (5 bases). Trimming pared 5 bases from V and 4 bases from J, leaving 8 bases between. Germline CDR1 SQVTM, CDR2 ANQGSEA. This CDR3 has 11 residues. For the CDR3, the DNA is TGCAGCGTTACTAGGAGAGAGACCCAGTACTTC. Translated: CSVTRRETQYF.

The chain combines TRBV14 with TRBJ2-2, with TRBD2 matching over 12 bases. The germline CDR1 and CDR2 sequences are SGHDN and FVKESK. Trimming took 0 bases from V and 3 from J; bases not matched to a gene: 8. This CDR3 has 19 residues. CDR3 in amino acids: CASSQELEGLAGYTGELFF. CDR3 bases: TGTGCCAGCAGCCAAGAGCTGGAGGGACTAGCGGGTTACACCGGGGAGCTGTTTTTT.

This sequence joins TRBV28 and TRBJ1-1; no definite D call. This CDR3 is 14 amino acids long. The germline V and J ends were trimmed by 3 bases and 2 bases, with 10 bases remaining between them. Germline assignment: CDR1 MDHEN and CDR2 SYDVKM. The CDR3 loop reads CASSFLEFNTEAFF. CDR3 sequence (DNA): TGTGCCAGCAGTTTTTTGGAGTTTAACACTGAAGCTTTCTTT. Combining the CDR3 with reference TRBV28 and TRBJ1-1 gives the whole variable domain DVKVTQSSRYLVKRTGEKVFLECVQDMDHENMFWYRQDPGLGLRLIYFSYDVKMKEKGDIPEGYSVSREKKERFSLILESASTNQTSMYLCASSFLEFNTEAFFGQGTRLTVV.

The gene calls are TRBV5-1 and TRBJ1-6; 10 nucleotides match TRBD1. After removal of 4 bases from V and 13 bases from J, the junction contained 8 bases not matched to a gene. CDR1 is SGHRS, CDR2 YFSETQ, per germline. The CDR3 covers 14 residues. In nucleotides, the CDR3 is TGCGCCAGCAGCCGGACAGGGGGTGGTGACCCCCTCCACTTT. Amino acid sequence: CASSRTGGGDPLHF.

This sequence joins TRBV7-3 and TRBJ1-3; a possible D gene is TRBD1 (5 bases). The CDR3 is 18 amino acids. From germline, CDR1 is SGHTA and CDR2 FQGTGA. Trimming removed 1 base from V and 0 bases from J, with 16 bases in between. CDR3 nucleotide sequence: TGTGCCAGCAGCTTAATGGGGCCCAGGGTCCCCTCTGGAAACACCATATATTTT. This sequence encodes CASSLMGPRVPSGNTIYF.

In its sample, this clone was seen a few times. The genes are TRBV7-9 and TRBJ1-5; D is unresolved. The germline CDR1 and CDR2 sequences are SEHNR and FQNEAQ (reference sequence). The CDR3 has 16 amino acids. Deletions cut 3 bases from V and 2 bases from J, with 14 bases between. The CDR3 loop is CASSFAGGGGNQPQHF. For the CDR3, the DNA is TGTGCCAGCAGCTTTGCGGGCGGAGGTGGCAATCAGCCCCAGCATTTT.

The chain uses TRBV7-2 and TRBJ2-7; 10 bases agree with TRBD1. This CDR3 region has 15 residues. Germline trimming cut 4 bases from V and 4 bases from J; bases unmatched to any gene: 7. Germline V gene lookup returns CDR1 SGHTA and CDR2 FQGNSA. The CDR3 bases are TGTGCCAGCAGCTCCCGGGACAGGGGAAGATACGAGCAGTACTTC. This encodes CASSSRDRGRYEQYF.

V and J are TRBV5-1 and TRBJ2-7, with a weak D call TRBD2 (5 bases). CDR3 size: 14 residues. Trimming removed 4 bases from V and 7 bases from J, with 18 bases in between. The germline gives CDR1 SGHRS, CDR2 YFSETQ. The CDR3 nucleotides read TGCGCCAGCAGCGGTACGGGGTCTTCGGGGGAGCAGTACTTC. Translation gives CASSGTGSSGEQYF.

The V call is TRBV18, the J call TRBJ2-2; TRBD2 is a possible D gene (5 bases). This CDR3 comprises 16 residues. Germline CDR1 is KGHSH and CDR2 is LQKENI. The V end was cut by 3 bases, the J end by 6 bases, with 17 bases between. CDR3 in amino acids: CASSPRLREGSGELFF. Written as DNA, the CDR3 is TGTGCCAGCTCACCCCGACTTAGAGAGGGATCCGGGGAGCTGTTTTTT.

V and J are TRBV21-1 and TRBJ2-1; the table calls TRBD1, which could not be checked here. TRBV21-1 constitutes a pseudogene. This CDR3 contains 11 residues. CDR3 amino acids: CASTQCNEQFF. For the CDR3, the DNA is TGTGCCAGCACCCAGTGCAATGAGCAGTTCTTC.

The CDR3 nucleotides are TGTGCCAGCAGCTTAGGGGGACAGTCGGGAGCCCAGCATTTT. Amino acid sequence: CASSLGGQSGAQHF. The chain recombines TRBV7-2 with TRBJ1-5; 7 bases map to TRBD1. Unmatched junction bases numbered 8, after V lost 1 base and J lost 11 bases. The CDR3 length is 14 residues. Germline V lookup: CDR1 SGHTA, CDR2 FQGNSA.

CDR3 DNA sequence: TGTGCCAGCAGCCCCCCCCTGGGGACTAGCGGGAGGGCCGGGGCAGATACGCAGTATTTT. Translated, it gives CASSPPLGTSGRAGADTQYF. This sequence joins TRBV3-1 (or the pseudogene TRBV3-2) and TRBJ2-3, with 16 bases aligning to TRBD2. V lost 4 bases, J lost 4 bases, and 14 bases stayed unmatched. CDR1 and CDR2 from the germline V gene are LGHDT and YNNKEL (reference sequence). The CDR3 covers 20 residues.

The rearrangement uses TRBV27 and TRBJ1-2, with 9 bases fitting TRBD1. This CDR3 spans 16 amino acids. Germline-derived CDR1 and CDR2 are MNHEY and SMNVEV (reference sequence). J gave up 6 bases and V 2 bases, and 10 bases lay outside the gene matches. Here the CDR3 DNA reads TGTGCCAGCAGTTTAGGGACAGGGATGAAAACCAATGGCTACACCTTC. Residues: CASSLGTGMKTNGYTF.